This TCR beta chain stems from a study of T cells in Graves' hyperthyroidism and ophthalmopathy. RNA transcripts gave rise to amplified TCR beta CDR3 regions. The TCR CDR3 first-round RT-PCR relied on the HTBI primer set. Each CDR3 protein is one row after TCRdb ran MiXCR on the multiplex PCR reads. The top ten hold roughly 33% of the sample, which has fewer than 400,000 distinct CDR3 sequences, roughly 15% seen once. The CDR3 spans 14 residues. The germline gives CDR1 LGHDT, CDR2 YNNKEL (reference sequence). V lost 7 bases and J lost 1, with 11 bases in between. It was considered stable Graves' hyperthyroidism when ophthalmopathy did not progress within 18 months. Patients between 18 and 65 years old had hyperthyroidism, newly diagnosed and lasting under 2 months. Diagnosis relied on clinical symptoms, serum thyroxine and TRAb, thyroid ultrasound and orbital computed tomography.

Sequences were obtained from blood. This chain connects TRBV3-1 to TRBJ2-1; tentative D call: TRBD2 (5 bases). The source is a man younger than 40 with Graves' hyperthyroidism. In DNA, the CDR3 is TGTGCCAGCAAACCCAGCGGATCCTACAATGAGCAGTTCTTC. It translates to CASKPSGSYNEQFF.